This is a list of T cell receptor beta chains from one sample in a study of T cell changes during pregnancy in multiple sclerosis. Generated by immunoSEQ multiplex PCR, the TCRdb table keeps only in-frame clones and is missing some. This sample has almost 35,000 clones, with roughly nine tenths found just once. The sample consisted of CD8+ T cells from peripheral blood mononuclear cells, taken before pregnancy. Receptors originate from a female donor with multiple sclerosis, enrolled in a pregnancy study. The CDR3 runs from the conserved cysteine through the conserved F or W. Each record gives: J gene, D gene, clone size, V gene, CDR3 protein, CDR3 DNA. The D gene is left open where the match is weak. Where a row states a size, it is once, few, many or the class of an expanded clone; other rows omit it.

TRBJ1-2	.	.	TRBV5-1	CASTYDLEFYGYTF	TGCGCCAGCACTTACGACCTAGAATTTTATGGCTACACCTTC
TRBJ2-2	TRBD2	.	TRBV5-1	CASSLSGGGNTGELFF	TGCGCCAGCAGCTTGTCTGGCGGGGGGAACACCGGGGAGCTGTTTTTT
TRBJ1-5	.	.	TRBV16	CASSPSNQPQHF	TGTGCCAGCAGCCCCTCCAATCAGCCCCAGCATTTT
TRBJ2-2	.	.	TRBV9	CASSVERRVHTGELFF	TGTGCCAGCAGCGTAGAACGCAGGGTGCACACCGGGGAGCTGTTTTTT
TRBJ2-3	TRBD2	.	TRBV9	CASSVSGGSADTQYF	TGTGCCAGCAGCGTTAGCGGGGGGTCCGCGGATACGCAGTATTTT
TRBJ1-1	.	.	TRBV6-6	CASSYNGEAFF	TGTGCCAGCAGTTACAATGGGGAGGCTTTCTTT
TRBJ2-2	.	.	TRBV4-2	CASSTLVSDYASGAGELFF	TGTGCCAGCAGCACACTTGTCTCGGACTATGCCAGTGGGGCCGGGGAGCTGTTTTTT
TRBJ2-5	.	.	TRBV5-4	CASSPDDRQETQYF	TGTGCCAGCAGCCCAGACGACAGGCAAGAGACCCAGTACTTC
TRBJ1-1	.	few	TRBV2	CASQDSMNTEAFF	TGTGCCAGTCAGGACAGCATGAACACTGAAGCTTTCTTT
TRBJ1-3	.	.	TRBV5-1	CASSLYGSDQPSGNTIYF	TGCGCCAGCAGCTTGTACGGTAGCGATCAGCCCTCTGGAAACACCATATATTTT
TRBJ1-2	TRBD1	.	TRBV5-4	CASSYGGQGYGYTF	TGTGCCAGCAGTTATGGGGGACAGGGCTATGGCTACACCTTC
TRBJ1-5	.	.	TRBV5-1	CASSWGDSNQPQHF	TGCGCCAGCAGCTGGGGGGATAGCAATCAGCCCCAGCATTTT
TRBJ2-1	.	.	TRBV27	CASTPTRTSIYNEQFF	TGTGCCAGCACCCCTACGCGGACTTCCATCTACAATGAGCAGTTCTTC